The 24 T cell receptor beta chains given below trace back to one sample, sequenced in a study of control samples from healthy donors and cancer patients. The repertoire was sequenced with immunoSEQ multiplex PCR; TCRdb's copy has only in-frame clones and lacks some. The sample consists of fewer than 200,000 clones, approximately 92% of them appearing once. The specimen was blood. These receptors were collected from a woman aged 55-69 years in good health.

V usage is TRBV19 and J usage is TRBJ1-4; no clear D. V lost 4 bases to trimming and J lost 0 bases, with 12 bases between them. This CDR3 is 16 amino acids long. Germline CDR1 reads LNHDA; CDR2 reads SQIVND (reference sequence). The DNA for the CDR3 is TGTGCCAGTAGTACCAGACGGCGATCAACTAATGAAAAACTGTTTTTT. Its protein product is CASSTRRRSTNEKLFF.

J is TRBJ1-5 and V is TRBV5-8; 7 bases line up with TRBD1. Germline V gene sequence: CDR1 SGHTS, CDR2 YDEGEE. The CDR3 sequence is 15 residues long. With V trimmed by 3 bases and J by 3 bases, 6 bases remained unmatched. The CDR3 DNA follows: TGTGCCAGCAGCTACGGACAGGTAGACAATCAGCCCCAGCATTTT. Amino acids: CASSYGQVDNQPQHF.

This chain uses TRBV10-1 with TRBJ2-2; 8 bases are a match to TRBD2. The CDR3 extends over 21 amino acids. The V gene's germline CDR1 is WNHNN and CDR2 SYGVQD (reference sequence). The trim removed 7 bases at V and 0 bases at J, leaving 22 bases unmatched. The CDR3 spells CASTPRGGSSGPTPNTGELFF. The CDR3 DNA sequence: TGCGCCAGCACCCCTCGGGGGGGTAGCAGCGGGCCCACCCCGAACACCGGGGAGCTGTTTTTT.

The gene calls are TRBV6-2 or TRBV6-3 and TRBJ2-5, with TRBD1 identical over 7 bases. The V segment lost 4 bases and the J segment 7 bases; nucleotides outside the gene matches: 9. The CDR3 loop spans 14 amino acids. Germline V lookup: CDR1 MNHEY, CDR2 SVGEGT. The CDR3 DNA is TGTGCCAGCAGTTTCGGGACAGCTAAGGTGACCCAGTACTTC. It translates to CASSFGTAKVTQYF.

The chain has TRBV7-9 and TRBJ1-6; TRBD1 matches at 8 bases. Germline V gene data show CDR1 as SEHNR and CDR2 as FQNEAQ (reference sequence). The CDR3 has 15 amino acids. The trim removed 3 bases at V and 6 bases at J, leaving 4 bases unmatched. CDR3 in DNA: TGTGCCAGCAGCTTGCGGACAGGGCGTAATTCACCCCTCCACTTT. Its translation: CASSLRTGRNSPLHF.

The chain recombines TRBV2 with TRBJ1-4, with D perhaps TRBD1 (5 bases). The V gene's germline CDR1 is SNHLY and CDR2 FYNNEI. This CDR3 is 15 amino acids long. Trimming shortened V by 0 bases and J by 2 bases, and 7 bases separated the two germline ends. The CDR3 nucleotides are TGTGCCAGCAGTGAAGCGACAGCTACTAATGAAAAACTGTTTTTT. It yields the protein CASSEATATNEKLFF. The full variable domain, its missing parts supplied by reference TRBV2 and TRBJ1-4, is EPEVTQTPSHQVTQMGQEVILRCVPISNHLYFYWYRQILGQKVEFLVSFYNNEISEKSEIFDDQFSVERPDGSNFTLKIRSTKLEDSAMYFCASSEATATNEKLFFGSGTQLSVL.

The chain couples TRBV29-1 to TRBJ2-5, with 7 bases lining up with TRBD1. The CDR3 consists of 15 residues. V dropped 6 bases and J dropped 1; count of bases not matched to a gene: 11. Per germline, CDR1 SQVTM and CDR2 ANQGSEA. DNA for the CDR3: TGCAGCGTGTGGGATCCCGGACAGGCCCAAGAGACCCAGTACTTC. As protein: CSVWDPGQAQETQYF.

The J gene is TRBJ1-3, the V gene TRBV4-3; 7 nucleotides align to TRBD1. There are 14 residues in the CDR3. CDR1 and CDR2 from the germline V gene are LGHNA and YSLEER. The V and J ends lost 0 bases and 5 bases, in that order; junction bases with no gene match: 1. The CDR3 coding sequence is TGCGCCAGCAGCCAAGAACAGGGGAGAAACACCATATATTTT. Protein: CASSQEQGRNTIYF.

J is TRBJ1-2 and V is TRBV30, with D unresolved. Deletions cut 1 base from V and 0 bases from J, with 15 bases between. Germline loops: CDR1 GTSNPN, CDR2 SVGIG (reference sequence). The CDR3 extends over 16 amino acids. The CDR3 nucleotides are TGTGCCTGGAGTGGGCTCGCAGGATTACCTAACTATGGCTACACCTTC. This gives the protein CAWSGLAGLPNYGYTF.

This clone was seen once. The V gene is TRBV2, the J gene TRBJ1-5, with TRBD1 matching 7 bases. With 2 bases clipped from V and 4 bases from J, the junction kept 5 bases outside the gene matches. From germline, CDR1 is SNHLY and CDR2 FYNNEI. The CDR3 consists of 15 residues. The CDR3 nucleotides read TGTGCCAGCAGTGAATATGGGACAGAAAATCAGCCCCAGCATTTT. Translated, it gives CASSEYGTENQPQHF.

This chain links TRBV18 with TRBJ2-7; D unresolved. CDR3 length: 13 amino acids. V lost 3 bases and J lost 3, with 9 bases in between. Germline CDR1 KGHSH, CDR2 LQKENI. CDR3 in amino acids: CASSPGFLYEQYF. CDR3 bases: TGTGCCAGCTCACCCGGGTTTCTCTACGAGCAGTACTTC.

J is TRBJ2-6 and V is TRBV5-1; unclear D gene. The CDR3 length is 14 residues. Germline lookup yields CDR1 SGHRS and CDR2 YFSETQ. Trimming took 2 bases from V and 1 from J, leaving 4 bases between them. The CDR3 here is CASSFLSGANVLTF. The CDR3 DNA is TGCGCCAGCAGCTTCTTATCTGGGGCCAACGTCCTGACTTTC.

The CDR3 loop is CASSLLAGASTDTQYF. CDR3 DNA: TGTGCCAGCAGCCTACTAGCGGGGGCTTCCACAGATACGCAGTATTTT. The chain employs TRBV7-2 and TRBJ2-3; 11 nucleotides align to TRBD2. V lost 5 bases, J lost 2 bases, and 6 bases stayed unmatched. Germline V gene data show CDR1 as SGHTA and CDR2 as FQGNSA. This CDR3 comprises 16 residues.

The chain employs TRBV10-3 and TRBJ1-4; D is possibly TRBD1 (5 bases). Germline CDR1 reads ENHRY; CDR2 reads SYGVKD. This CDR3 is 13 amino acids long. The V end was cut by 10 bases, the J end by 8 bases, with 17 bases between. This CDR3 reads CATSDNTGEKLFF. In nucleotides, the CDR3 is TGTGCCACTTCGGACAACACGGGAGAAAAACTGTTTTTT.

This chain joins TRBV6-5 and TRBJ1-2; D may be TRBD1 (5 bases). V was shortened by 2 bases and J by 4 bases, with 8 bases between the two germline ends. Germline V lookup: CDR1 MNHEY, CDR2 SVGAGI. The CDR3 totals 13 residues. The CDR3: CASSYPDSYGYTF. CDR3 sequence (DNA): TGTGCCAGCAGTTACCCCGACAGCTATGGCTACACCTTC.

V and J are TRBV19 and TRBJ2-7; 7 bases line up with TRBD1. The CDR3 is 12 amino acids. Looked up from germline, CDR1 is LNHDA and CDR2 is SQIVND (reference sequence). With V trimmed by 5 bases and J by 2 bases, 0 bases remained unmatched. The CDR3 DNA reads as TGTGCCAGTAGTCAGGGGGCCTACGAGCAGTACTTC. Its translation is CASSQGAYEQYF.

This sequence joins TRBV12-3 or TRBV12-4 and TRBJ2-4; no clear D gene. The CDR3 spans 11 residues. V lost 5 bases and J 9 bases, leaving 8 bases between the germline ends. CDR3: CASSHKGIQYF. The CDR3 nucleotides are TGTGCCAGCAGTCATAAGGGCATTCAGTACTTC.

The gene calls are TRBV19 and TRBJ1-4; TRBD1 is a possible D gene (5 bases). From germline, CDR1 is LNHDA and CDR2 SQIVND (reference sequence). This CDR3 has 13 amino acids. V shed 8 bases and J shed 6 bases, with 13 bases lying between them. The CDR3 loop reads CASSGLIDEKLFF. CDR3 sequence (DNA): TGTGCCAGTTCGGGACTGATTGATGAAAAACTGTTTTTT. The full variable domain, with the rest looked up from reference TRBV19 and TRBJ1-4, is DGGITQSPKYLFRKEGQNVTLSCEQNLNHDAMYWYRQDPGQGLRLIYYSQIVNDFQKGDIAEGYSVSREKKESFPLTVTSAQKNPTAFYLCASSGLIDEKLFFGSGTQLSVL.

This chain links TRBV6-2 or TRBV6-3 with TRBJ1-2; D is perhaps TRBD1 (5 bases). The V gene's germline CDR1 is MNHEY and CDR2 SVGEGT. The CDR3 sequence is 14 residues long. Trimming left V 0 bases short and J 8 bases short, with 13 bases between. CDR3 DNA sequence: TGTGCCAGCAGTTACTCGTCTCAGGGCGACGGCTACACCTTC. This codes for CASSYSSQGDGYTF.

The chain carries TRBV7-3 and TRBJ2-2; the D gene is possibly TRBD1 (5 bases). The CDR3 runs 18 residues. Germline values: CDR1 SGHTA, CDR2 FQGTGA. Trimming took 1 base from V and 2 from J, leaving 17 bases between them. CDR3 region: CASSLNPPGLGNTGELFF. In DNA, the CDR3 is TGTGCCAGCAGCTTAAACCCCCCAGGGTTGGGAAACACCGGGGAGCTGTTTTTT.

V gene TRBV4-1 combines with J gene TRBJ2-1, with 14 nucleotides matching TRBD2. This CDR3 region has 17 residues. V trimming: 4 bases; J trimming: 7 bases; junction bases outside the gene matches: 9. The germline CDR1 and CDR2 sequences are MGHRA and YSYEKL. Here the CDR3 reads CASSLPRLAGGRNEQFF. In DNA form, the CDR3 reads TGCGCCAGCAGCCTCCCCCGACTAGCGGGGGGGCGAAATGAGCAGTTCTTC.

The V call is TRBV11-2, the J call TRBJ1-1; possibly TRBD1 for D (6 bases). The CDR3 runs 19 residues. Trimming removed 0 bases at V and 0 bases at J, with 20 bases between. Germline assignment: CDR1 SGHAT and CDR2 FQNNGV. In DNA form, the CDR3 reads TGTGCCAGCAGCTTAGATAGGTCCGGGGGCACTGCCCTGAACACTGAAGCTTTCTTT. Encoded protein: CASSLDRSGGTALNTEAFF. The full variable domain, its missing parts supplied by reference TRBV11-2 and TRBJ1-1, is EAGVAQSPRYKIIEKRQSVAFWCNPISGHATLYWYQQILGQGPKLLIQFQNNGVVDDSQLPKDRFSAERLKGVDSTLKIQPAKLEDSAVYLCASSLDRSGGTALNTEAFFGQGTRLTVV.

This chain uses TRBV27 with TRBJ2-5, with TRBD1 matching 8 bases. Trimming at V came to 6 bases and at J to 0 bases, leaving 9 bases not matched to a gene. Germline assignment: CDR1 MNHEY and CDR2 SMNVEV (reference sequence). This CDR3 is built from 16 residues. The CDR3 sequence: CASRRTDRGYQETQYF. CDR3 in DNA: TGTGCCAGCAGACGGACCGACAGGGGATACCAAGAGACCCAGTACTTC.

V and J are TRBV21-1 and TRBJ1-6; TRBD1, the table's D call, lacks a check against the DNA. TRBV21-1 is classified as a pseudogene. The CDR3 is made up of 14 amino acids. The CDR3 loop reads CASSSRHPLTPLHF. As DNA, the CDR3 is TGTGCCAGCAGCTCCAGACACCCTTTGACACCCCTCCACTTT.